The rows below give T cell receptor beta chains drawn from one sample of a study of blood T cell repertoires in COVID-19. Sequencing was performed with immunoSEQ multiplex PCR; in TCRdb, only in-frame clones are kept and a portion is missing. This sample yields hundreds of thousands of clones, of which 75% to 90% are seen a single time; over 0.85% belongs to the top ten. The sample was PBMCs or T cells enriched from blood (not recorded which). The origin of the receptors is a man over 45 who had been exposed to COVID-19. The CDR3 runs from the conserved cysteine through the conserved F or W. The D gene is left open where the match is weak. Clone size appears in some rows only: once, few, many, or a class for an expanded clone.

TRBV18	TRBJ1-2	TRBD1	.	TGTGCCAGCTCACTTAGGCCGGGGACAGGTGTACCTAACTATGGCTACACCTTC	CASSLRPGTGVPNYGYTF
TRBV28	TRBJ1-2	TRBD1	.	TGTGCCAGCAATTTCTATGGTACAGGGGGGGCCGTGAGGGGCTACACCTTC	CASNFYGTGGAVRGYTF
TRBV18	TRBJ2-7	TRBD1	.	TGTGCCAGCTCACCGGGGTTGACAGGGCCCTACGAGCAGTACTTC	CASSPGLTGPYEQYF
TRBV10-3	TRBJ2-5	.	.	TGTGCCATCAGTGAGGGGGCGAGGGAGACCCAGTACTTC	CAISEGARETQYF
TRBV9	TRBJ1-2	.	.	TGTGCCAGCAGCTCCCGCGGGGACTCCTTGAGCGTCTATGGCTACACCTTC	CASSSRGDSLSVYGYTF
TRBV19	TRBJ2-1	.	once	TGTGCCAGTAGCTACGACAGATACAATGAGCAGTTCTTC	CASSYDRYNEQFF
TRBV28	TRBJ2-7	TRBD2	.	TGTGCCAGCAGTCTCGGGGGGGATGCCTACGAGCAGTACTTC	CASSLGGDAYEQYF
TRBV4-1	TRBJ1-2	TRBD1	few	TGCGCCAGCAGCCAAGATGATTCGCAGGGGGCGCGTCGCACCTTC	CASSQDDSQGARRTF
TRBV4-2	TRBJ1-1	TRBD1	.	TGTGCCAGCAGCCAAGCCGGGACAGGGCAAACTGAAGCTTTCTTT	CASSQAGTGQTEAFF
TRBV9	TRBJ1-3	TRBD1	.	TGTGCCAGCAGCGTCGGGACAGGGGCACTTGGAAACACCATATATTTT	CASSVGTGALGNTIYF
TRBV5-1	TRBJ1-5	TRBD1	once	TGCGCCAGCAGAGCCGGGACAGGCAATCAGCCCCAGCATTTT	CASRAGTGNQPQHF
TRBV3-1/TRBV3-2	TRBJ2-1	TRBD2	.	TGTGCCAGCAGCCATGGGGGACTAGCGGGAGGAGGAGAGCAGTTCTTC	CASSHGGLAGGGEQFF
TRBV18	TRBJ2-7	TRBD1	.	TGTGCCAGCTCACCCGGGACAGGGGGTTACGAGCAGTACTTC	CASSPGTGGYEQYF
TRBV4-2	TRBJ1-5	.	.	TGTGCCAGCAGCCAAGACAGGGATGCGAATCAGCCCCAGCATTTT	CASSQDRDANQPQHF
TRBV2	TRBJ1-1	TRBD1	.	TGTGCCACGAACTCAGGGGGCACTGAAGCTTTCTTT	CATNSGGTEAFF
TRBV2	TRBJ2-3	TRBD2	.	TGTGCCAGCAACTCGATTCCCGGGACTAGCGGGGGGGTCACAGATACGCAGTATTTT	CASNSIPGTSGGVTDTQYF
TRBV18	TRBJ2-3	.	few	TGTGCCAGCTCACCGGGTCGGGGTAGCACAGATACGCAGTATTTT	CASSPGRGSTDTQYF
TRBV19	TRBJ2-2	TRBD1	.	TGTGCCAGTCTCCTTCCCTCTGCAGGGGGCGGGGAGCTGTTTTTT	CASLLPSAGGGELFF
TRBV10-1	TRBJ2-2	TRBD2	few	TGCGCCAGCGGAACTAGCGGGGAGTTAGGGGACACCGGGGAGCTGTTTTTT	CASGTSGELGDTGELFF
TRBV28	TRBJ2-3	TRBD1	.	TGTGCCAGCACCGGACAGGCGTTGAGTGCGCAGTATTTT	CASTGQALSAQYF
TRBV3-1/TRBV3-2	TRBJ2-1	.	once	TGTGCCAGCAGCCAAGTCGCGGAGCAGTTCTTC	CASSQVAEQFF
TRBV4-2	TRBJ1-1	.	.	TGTGCCAGCAGCCACATAGATCGAAACACTGAAGCTTTCTTT	CASSHIDRNTEAFF
TRBV29-1	TRBJ2-5	TRBD2	.	TGCAGCGTGTTTCAGACGGGGCGGGAGGAGACCCAGTACTTC	CSVFQTGREETQYF
TRBV11-3	TRBJ2-1	TRBD2	.	TGTGCCAGCAGCTTAGATGCGGCGGGAGGGCCGCGTGAGCAGTTCTTC	CASSLDAAGGPREQFF
TRBV29-1	TRBJ1-3	.	.	TGCAGCGTTGATTTATTAGGGGGGGGCATCTCTGGAAACACCATATATTTT	CSVDLLGGGISGNTIYF
TRBV6-6	TRBJ2-1	.	.	TGTGCCAGCCTGGGCTCAGCGGAGGGGAATGAGCAGTTCTTC	CASLGSAEGNEQFF
TRBV6-5	TRBJ1-1	.	.	TGTGCCAGCAAACGGGAGGGGAACACTGAAGCTTTCTTT	CASKREGNTEAFF
TRBV3-1/TRBV3-2	TRBJ1-1	.	.	TGTGCCAGCAGCCCAACATGGTCCCTAGACACTGAAGCTTTCTTT	CASSPTWSLDTEAFF
TRBV19	TRBJ1-1	TRBD1	.	TGTGCCAGTAGTATCCCGGACAGGGGTCACAACACTGAAGCTTTCTTT	CASSIPDRGHNTEAFF
TRBV28	TRBJ1-2	TRBD1	.	TGTGCCAGTCCCCCGCCCGCAGGGGGATACTATAACTATGGCTACACCTTC	CASPPPAGGYYNYGYTF
TRBV5-4	TRBJ2-2	TRBD2	.	TGTGCCAGCAGCTACGGACTAGCGGGAGGGCCGGGCACCGGGGAGCTGTTTTTT	CASSYGLAGGPGTGELFF
TRBV5-1	TRBJ1-6	.	.	TGCGCCAGCAGCTTCCAGAACAGTAATTCACCCCTCCACTTT	CASSFQNSNSPLHF